The 3 T cell receptor beta chains below were found in one sample sequenced in a study of PD-1 blockade in classical Hodgkin lymphoma. Stated time point: cycle 4 day 1 (C4D1), after less than 7 weeks of nivolumab. No patient escaped relapse after autologous stem cell transplantation, and brentuximab vedotin exposure varied. Investigators isolated CD4+ T cells from thawed PBMCs through magnetic negative selection. Method: immunoSEQ multiplex PCR; TCRdb's copy keeps in-frame clones and lacks some. The table has 1,500 to 2,500 clones, about 85% seen once. This specimen was CD4+ T cells from blood, taken before the fourth cycle of nivolumab. The receptor set was obtained from a human donor with classical Hodgkin lymphoma.

This sequence joins TRBV10-1 and TRBJ1-2; TRBD1 is a possible D gene (5 bases). Deletions cut 6 bases from V and 3 bases from J, with 14 bases between. CDR1 WNHNN and CDR2 SYGVQD come from the germline V gene (reference sequence). The CDR3 contains 14 residues. CDR3 sequence: CASSPEGYYYGYTF. The CDR3 coding sequence is TGCGCCAGCAGCCCAGAGGGGTACTACTATGGCTACACCTTC.

The genes are TRBV7-3 and TRBJ2-2; TRBD1 aligns across 8 bases. This CDR3 is 15 amino acids long. The V gene end was trimmed by 6 bases and the J gene end by 1 base; junction bases not matched to a gene: 4. The germline gives CDR1 SGHTA, CDR2 FQGTGA. Here the CDR3 reads CASRAGQGNTGELFF. The CDR3 region has the DNA TGTGCCAGCAGAGCTGGACAGGGGAACACCGGGGAGCTGTTTTTT.

The rearrangement links TRBV7-8 to TRBJ1-6; no firm D call. Trimming left V 4 bases short and J 6 bases short, with 10 bases between. CDR3 length: 14 residues. CDR1 and CDR2 from the germline V gene are SGHVS and FQNEAQ. As DNA, the CDR3 is TGTGCCAGCAGCTACGGTGGGAGTAATTCACCCCTCCACTTT. Translating it yields CASSYGGSNSPLHF.